This section outlines one T cell receptor beta chain sequence together with its context. This clonotype was recorded at least ten times. What antigen it recognizes has not been identified. Nothing much larger sits one base from this clone, and base qualities are not available. This record comes from a study of T cells in Graves' hyperthyroidism and ophthalmopathy (dated by TCRdb to the late 2010s). Background for the entire study: Peripheral blood samples were taken at initial diagnosis, before any treatment was given. TCR V-J signatures able to tell the groups apart were searched for in a discovery cohort of 90 to 100 patients, of whom more than 40 had Graves' ophthalmopathy and roughly 59 had stable Graves' hyperthyroidism. Prospective prediction of ophthalmopathy was tested in an independent validation cohort consisting of 18 hyperthyroidism patients and around 16 patients who later progressed to ophthalmopathy. The 100 discovery patients were divided at random into training and test sets in a 7:3 ratio. In more than 5 Graves' hyperthyroidism patients, the study also compared T-cell repertoires from thyroid tissue with T-cell repertoires from blood. Following sampling, methimazole starting at 30 mg daily was given to hyperthyroidism patients, and high-dose intravenous methylprednisolone was given to ophthalmopathy patients. TCR Vbeta CDR3 sequencing of 120 to 150 peripheral blood samples (more than 40 ophthalmopathy, 75 or so hyperthyroidism and around 17 progressor patients) is reported in the paper. What the research found in general, with its limitations: No statistical method was used to set the sample size in advance, and investigators knew the group allocation. In cross-validation, a model built on a 13 V-J signature told ophthalmopathy apart from stable hyperthyroidism with approximately 91% sensitivity and about 81% specificity, and in testing the same model reached 80%/75%. In validation, the model predicted progression to ophthalmopathy with over 65% sensitivity and roughly 72% specificity, a median of around six months before onset. Most expanded thyroid clonotypes (frequency above 0.001) were also found in blood, which suggests that blood repertoires may mirror thyroid immune responses.

Trimming takes 2 bases from V and 2 bases from J, and the germline ends sit 19 bases apart. According to the germline V gene, CDR1 reads SGHAT and CDR2 reads FQNNGV. Taken from cysteine to phenylalanine, the CDR3 has 17 residues. Just the 51-base CDR3 DNA is kept, in frame starting at base 1. The TCR beta CDR3 regions were amplified from the RNA transcripts. The TCR CDR3 was subjected to a first round of RT-PCR using the HTBI primer set and the Qiagen OneStep RT-PCR kit. A second multiplex PCR round built the libraries, followed by size selection and purification. Libraries were sequenced paired-end with 100 bp reads on an Illumina HiSeq2000. On the study's bioinformatics: Raw data were processed with SOAPnuke, discarding reads with adapters, uncalled bases, mean Phred below 15, or no exact constant-primer or identifier match. COPE v1.2.5 was used to merge high-quality paired reads, and clonotypes were defined as unique nucleotide sequences. MiTCR v1.1 was used to align the clonotypes against IMGT TRBV, TRBD and TRBJ reference segments. The analysis included only V-J combinations with a frequency above 0.0001, which together covered 99% to 99.2% of the repertoires. A TCS score was defined as the ratio of F50 (clonal expansion) to E x V (chaos), with BLOSUM62-based TCRdist applied between CDR3 peptides within each V-J. Welch's t-statistics and random forest reduced roughly 500 V-J features to fewer than 15, which were used in a naive Bayes classifier (R e1071). TCRdb reanalyzed the raw reads on its own, using fastp at Q25 for trimming and MiXCR for clone calling, and kept in-frame beta chains. When rows share a CDR3 protein, they turn into one entry using the most common DNA and genes. TCRdb, not the original authors, processed these V and J calls. The sample table records about 580,000 distinct CDR3 sequences; around 14% of these occur just once. The ten largest account for 5.8% of the sample.

Hyperthyroidism patients were newly diagnosed, with disease duration under 2 months, and aged 18 to 65 years. Exclusion was applied to patients with uncontrolled infections, other autoimmune diseases, pregnancy or lactation. Diagnoses were based on clinical symptoms, serum thyroxine and TRAb, thyroid ultrasound and orbital computed tomography. Blood from progressor patients was drawn when they were first diagnosed with hyperthyroidism, before any ophthalmopathy symptoms appeared. PBMCs were separated from 7.5 to 10 ml of fresh peripheral blood using Ficoll-Paque density gradient centrifugation. Progressor patients were first diagnosed with Graves' hyperthyroidism and then developed ophthalmopathy during follow-up. Total RNA was extracted using Trizol reagent, and RNA quality was assessed on an Agilent 2100 Bioanalyzer.

The TCR comes from a woman aged 25 to 39 with Graves' hyperthyroidism that later progressed to Graves' ophthalmopathy. The specimen was blood. This receptor chain uses TRBV11-2 and TRBJ2-7; 5 matching bases give a weak D call of TRBD1. The CDR3: CASSLRDSTRNTYEQYF. Read as DNA, the sequence is TGTGCCAGCAGCTTACGCGACAGCACTCGTAACACCTACGAGCAGTACTTC.